This note documents a single T cell receptor (beta chain) sequence. Antigen: not known. This record belongs to a study of T-cell memory formation after mild COVID-19. Study-wide findings and caveats: Pre-infection memory already had some responding clones, implying cross-reactive memory joined. Clones that got smaller from day 15 to 85 had even CD4/CD8, while clones growing later tipped toward CD4+.

One entry per CDR3 protein, called by TCRdb with MiXCR from the 5' RACE reads. Here the sample spans approximately 65,000 distinct CDR3 sequences, 16% being singletons. V gave up 1 base and J gave up 1 base; unmatched junction bases: 0. The CDR3 has 15 residues. Germline values: CDR1 SEHNR, CDR2 FQNEAQ (reference sequence). The sequencing input was PBMCs or a T cell subset sorted from them (not recorded which). The clonotype was recovered from an adult woman who had mild COVID-19 (a few samples of this study predate the infection). Cell type and time point are not known. The chain uses TRBV7-9 and TRBJ2-7; 11 bases fit TRBD2. The DNA of the CDR3 is TGTGCCAGCAGCTTAGGACTAGCGGGATCCTACGAGCAGTACTTC. This gives the protein CASSLGLAGSYEQYF. The whole variable domain, remainder taken from reference TRBV7-9 and TRBJ2-7, is DTGVSQNPRHKITKRGQNVTFRCDPISEHNRLYWYRQTLGQGPEFLTYFQNEAQLEKSRLLSDRFSAERPKGSFSTLEIQRTEQGDSAMYLCASSLGLAGSYEQYFGPGTRLTVT.